These T cell receptor beta chains were read from a single sample in a study of cytotoxic CD8 clonotypes in ibrutinib-treated CLL. Produced via immunoSEQ multiplex PCR; TCRdb's table is partial and in-frame only. The sample includes around 140,000 clones, around three quarters of them seen just once. The specimen was PBMCs, collected after 12 months of ibrutinib treatment. These receptors were obtained from a human donor with chronic lymphocytic leukemia. The CDR3 runs from the conserved cysteine through the conserved F or W. A D gene is named only where the DNA matches it firmly. Clone size is stated in some rows and not others, as once, few, many or a class when expanded.

J gene: TRBJ2-3
V gene: TRBV12-5
D gene: NA
clone size: NA
CDR3 DNA: TGTGCTAGTGGTTTGCCAGATACGCAGTATTTT
CDR3 protein: CASGLPDTQYF

J gene: TRBJ2-2
V gene: TRBV6-5
D gene: NA
clone size: NA
CDR3 DNA: TGTGCCAGCAGTCTCAGGGTTTTGAACACCGGGGAGCTGTTTTTT
CDR3 protein: CASSLRVLNTGELFF

J gene: TRBJ2-7
V gene: TRBV12-5
D gene: NA
clone size: NA
CDR3 DNA: TGTGCTAGTGGCCTCAAACCCTCCTACGAGCAGTACTTC
CDR3 protein: CASGLKPSYEQYF

J gene: TRBJ2-7
V gene: TRBV4-1
D gene: NA
clone size: NA
CDR3 DNA: TGCGCCAGCAGCCAAGCGCAGCGGTCGGGCTACGAGCAGTACTTC
CDR3 protein: CASSQAQRSGYEQYF

J gene: TRBJ2-3
V gene: TRBV7-2
D gene: TRBD2
clone size: once
CDR3 DNA: TGTGCCAGCATCACCGGGGGGGCCACAGATACGCAGTATTTT
CDR3 protein: CASITGGATDTQYF

J gene: TRBJ2-5
V gene: TRBV9
D gene: NA
clone size: many
CDR3 DNA: TGTGCCAGCAGCGTATTTGGGGGCAAAGAGACCCAGTACTTC
CDR3 protein: CASSVFGGKETQYF

J gene: TRBJ1-4
V gene: TRBV7-6
D gene: NA
clone size: NA
CDR3 DNA: TGTGCCAGCAGCTTAGCTGGGGCGGCTAATGAAAAACTGTTTTTT
CDR3 protein: CASSLAGAANEKLFF

J gene: TRBJ2-1
V gene: TRBV5-1
D gene: NA
clone size: NA
CDR3 DNA: TGCGCCAGCAGCTCAGTGCAGACCAATGAGCAGTTCTTC
CDR3 protein: CASSSVQTNEQFF

J gene: TRBJ2-7
V gene: TRBV6-1
D gene: NA
clone size: NA
CDR3 DNA: TGTGCCAGCACTCAGGGCCCCTACGAGCAGTACTTC
CDR3 protein: CASTQGPYEQYF

J gene: TRBJ1-1
V gene: TRBV6-5
D gene: NA
clone size: NA
CDR3 DNA: TGTGCCAGCAGCACAGGGTGGGTCACTGAAGCTTTCTTT
CDR3 protein: CASSTGWVTEAFF

J gene: TRBJ2-5
V gene: TRBV5-5
D gene: NA
clone size: NA
CDR3 DNA: TGTGCCAGCAGCACTTATAGGGAGAAAGAGACCCAGTACTTC
CDR3 protein: CASSTYREKETQYF

J gene: TRBJ1-1
V gene: TRBV19
D gene: NA
clone size: NA
CDR3 DNA: TGTGCCAGTAGTATAGCCCAGGTTTCGAACACTGAAGCTTTCTTT
CDR3 protein: CASSIAQVSNTEAFF

J gene: TRBJ2-7
V gene: TRBV6-1
D gene: NA
clone size: NA
CDR3 DNA: TGTGCCAGCAGTGAGAGGGGACCCCCCTACGAGCAGTACTTC
CDR3 protein: CASSERGPPYEQYF

J gene: TRBJ2-1
V gene: TRBV6-4
D gene: TRBD1
clone size: NA
CDR3 DNA: TGTGCCAGCAGTCCGGGACAGGACTACAATGAGCAGTTCTTC
CDR3 protein: CASSPGQDYNEQFF

J gene: TRBJ2-7
V gene: TRBV2
D gene: NA
clone size: NA
CDR3 DNA: TGTGCCAGCACCTCCGACGGCGCCTCCTACGAGCAGTACTTC
CDR3 protein: CASTSDGASYEQYF

J gene: TRBJ1-2
V gene: TRBV14
D gene: NA
clone size: NA
CDR3 DNA: TGTGCCAGCAGCCAGTCTTTCGGGGTCCTTTATGGCTACACCTTC
CDR3 protein: CASSQSFGVLYGYTF

J gene: TRBJ1-1
V gene: TRBV7-6
D gene: NA
clone size: NA
CDR3 DNA: TGTGCCAGCAGCTTAGCACCCACAGGGAGCACTGAAGCTTTCTTT
CDR3 protein: CASSLAPTGSTEAFF

J gene: TRBJ2-1
V gene: TRBV7-9
D gene: NA
clone size: NA
CDR3 DNA: TGTGCCAGCAGCTCTAGCCTATACAATGAGCAGTTCTTC
CDR3 protein: CASSSSLYNEQFF

J gene: TRBJ2-7
V gene: TRBV28
D gene: NA
clone size: NA
CDR3 DNA: TGTGCCAGCAGTTCAGGGAGCTACGAGCAGTACTTC
CDR3 protein: CASSSGSYEQYF

J gene: TRBJ2-2
V gene: TRBV7-3
D gene: NA
clone size: few
CDR3 DNA: TGTGCCAGCAGCACGGAACAGGGAGCGGCCGGGGAGCTGTTTTTT
CDR3 protein: CASSTEQGAAGELFF

J gene: TRBJ2-3
V gene: TRBV18
D gene: NA
clone size: NA
CDR3 DNA: TGTGCCAGCTCACCACCCTCCGGCGGGTCTAGCACAGATACGCAGTATTTT
CDR3 protein: CASSPPSGGSSTDTQYF

J gene: TRBJ2-1
V gene: TRBV9
D gene: NA
clone size: NA
CDR3 DNA: TGTGCCAGCAGCGTAGGGCAGGGTACCCTTAATGAGCAGTTCTTC
CDR3 protein: CASSVGQGTLNEQFF

J gene: TRBJ2-3
V gene: TRBV4-2
D gene: TRBD2
clone size: few
CDR3 DNA: TGTGCCAGCAGCTCCCTGTATGGCGGGGGGGCAGCAGATACGCAGTATTTT
CDR3 protein: CASSSLYGGGAADTQYF

J gene: TRBJ1-4
V gene: TRBV19
D gene: TRBD1
clone size: few
CDR3 DNA: TGTGCCAGTCGGGGACAGGGAGGTGAAAAACTGTTTTTT
CDR3 protein: CASRGQGGEKLFF

J gene: TRBJ1-2
V gene: TRBV28
D gene: TRBD1
clone size: NA
CDR3 DNA: TGTGCCAGCAATAACAGGGGGGTCTATGGCTACACCTTC
CDR3 protein: CASNNRGVYGYTF

J gene: TRBJ2-7
V gene: TRBV5-6
D gene: TRBD2
clone size: NA
CDR3 DNA: TGTGCCAGCAGCCAGGGACTAGGACCCTACGAGCAGTACTTC
CDR3 protein: CASSQGLGPYEQYF

J gene: TRBJ1-1
V gene: TRBV15
D gene: NA
clone size: once
CDR3 DNA: TGTGCCACCAGCAGATCGACGTACCCAATGAACACTGAAGCTTTCTTT
CDR3 protein: CATSRSTYPMNTEAFF

J gene: TRBJ2-6
V gene: TRBV19
D gene: NA
clone size: NA
CDR3 DNA: TGTGCCAGTAGTATTAGGCGGGGAAGGACTGAATCTGGGGCCAACGTCCTGACTTTC
CDR3 protein: CASSIRRGRTESGANVLTF

J gene: TRBJ2-7
V gene: TRBV6-5
D gene: NA
clone size: NA
CDR3 DNA: TGTGCCAGCAGTTGGACGGATATCACCTACGAGCAGTACTTC
CDR3 protein: CASSWTDITYEQYF

J gene: TRBJ2-3
V gene: TRBV7-4
D gene: NA
clone size: medium-sized
CDR3 DNA: TGTGCCAGCAGCTTAGGACAGATCCTCTTTTGGGATACGCAGTATTTT
CDR3 protein: CASSLGQILFWDTQYF

J gene: TRBJ2-1
V gene: TRBV7-3
D gene: TRBD2
clone size: once
CDR3 DNA: TGTGCCAGCAGCTTATTGGGGACTAGCGGCAATGAGCAGTTCTTC
CDR3 protein: CASSLLGTSGNEQFF

J gene: TRBJ2-5
V gene: TRBV18
D gene: TRBD1
clone size: NA
CDR3 DNA: TGTGCCAGCTCGCGGGACAGGAATGAAGAGACCCAGTACTTC
CDR3 protein: CASSRDRNEETQYF

J gene: TRBJ1-1
V gene: TRBV25-1
D gene: NA
clone size: NA
CDR3 DNA: TGTGCCAGCATGAAGGGACCGGGGAACACTGAAGCTTTCTTT
CDR3 protein: CASMKGPGNTEAFF

J gene: TRBJ2-3
V gene: TRBV28
D gene: NA
clone size: once
CDR3 DNA: TGTGCCAGCAGTTTATTACTATACAGGGGACTATCTAGCACAGATACGCAGTATTTT
CDR3 protein: CASSLLLYRGLSSTDTQYF

J gene: TRBJ1-1
V gene: TRBV4-1
D gene: NA
clone size: many
CDR3 DNA: TGCGCCAGCAGCCAATGGCAGGGCGGGAACACTGAAGCTTTCTTT
CDR3 protein: CASSQWQGGNTEAFF

J gene: TRBJ1-1
V gene: TRBV5-1
D gene: TRBD1
clone size: NA
CDR3 DNA: TGCGCCAGCTCCTGGACAGGGACGGGGAACACTGAAGCTTTCTTT
CDR3 protein: CASSWTGTGNTEAFF

J gene: TRBJ1-4
V gene: TRBV28
D gene: NA
clone size: once
CDR3 DNA: TGTGCCAGCAGTCTACCGGTTAGTGAAAAACTGTTTTTT
CDR3 protein: CASSLPVSEKLFF

J gene: TRBJ2-5
V gene: TRBV15
D gene: NA
clone size: few
CDR3 DNA: TGTGCCACCAGCAGCGGACAGGTAGAACGGGGGGGTCAAGAGACCCAGTACTTC
CDR3 protein: CATSSGQVERGGQETQYF

J gene: TRBJ1-2
V gene: TRBV5-1
D gene: NA
clone size: NA
CDR3 DNA: TGCGCCAGCAGCGTGGGCGACAAACTACTATCTTTTTTCTACACCTTC
CDR3 protein: CASSVGDKLLSFFYTF

J gene: TRBJ1-6
V gene: TRBV5-1
D gene: NA
clone size: NA
CDR3 DNA: TGCGCCAGCAGCTTGGCAAGCGGGGGTAATTCACCCCTCCACTTT
CDR3 protein: CASSLASGGNSPLHF

J gene: TRBJ1-1
V gene: TRBV19
D gene: NA
clone size: NA
CDR3 DNA: TGTGCCAGTAGTCCTCAGGGTCGCACTGAAGCTTTCTTT
CDR3 protein: CASSPQGRTEAFF

J gene: TRBJ1-4
V gene: TRBV28
D gene: TRBD1
clone size: NA
CDR3 DNA: TGTGCCAGCAGAGAGATTGGGACAGCCTTTTTT
CDR3 protein: CASREIGTAFF

J gene: TRBJ1-4
V gene: TRBV11-2
D gene: NA
clone size: NA
CDR3 DNA: TGTGCCAGCAGCTTCACTCAGGGAAGCAATGAAAAACTGTTTTTT
CDR3 protein: CASSFTQGSNEKLFF

J gene: TRBJ1-5
V gene: TRBV15
D gene: NA
clone size: NA
CDR3 DNA: TGTGCCACCAGCAGAGATAGCCCTATTATCCTCAATCAGCCCCAGCATTTT
CDR3 protein: CATSRDSPIILNQPQHF

J gene: TRBJ2-6
V gene: TRBV18
D gene: NA
clone size: NA
CDR3 DNA: TGTGCCAGCTCGACCGGAACAGGGCAAGGGGCCAACGTCCTGACTTTC
CDR3 protein: CASSTGTGQGANVLTF

J gene: TRBJ1-1
V gene: TRBV19
D gene: TRBD1
clone size: NA
CDR3 DNA: TGTGCCAGTAGTATAGGGCGGGACAGGGGTACTGAAGCTTTCTTT
CDR3 protein: CASSIGRDRGTEAFF

J gene: TRBJ2-5
V gene: TRBV30
D gene: NA
clone size: NA
CDR3 DNA: TGTGCCTGGAGTAGAAGCGGGTATCAAGAGACCCAGTACTTC
CDR3 protein: CAWSRSGYQETQYF

J gene: TRBJ2-3
V gene: TRBV28
D gene: NA
clone size: NA
CDR3 DNA: TGTGCCAGCCGACGACAGGGAGGGACAGATACGCAGTATTTT
CDR3 protein: CASRRQGGTDTQYF

J gene: TRBJ2-7
V gene: TRBV9
D gene: NA
clone size: NA
CDR3 DNA: TGTGCCAGCAGCGTAGAGCCTGACACCTACGAGCAGTACTTC
CDR3 protein: CASSVEPDTYEQYF